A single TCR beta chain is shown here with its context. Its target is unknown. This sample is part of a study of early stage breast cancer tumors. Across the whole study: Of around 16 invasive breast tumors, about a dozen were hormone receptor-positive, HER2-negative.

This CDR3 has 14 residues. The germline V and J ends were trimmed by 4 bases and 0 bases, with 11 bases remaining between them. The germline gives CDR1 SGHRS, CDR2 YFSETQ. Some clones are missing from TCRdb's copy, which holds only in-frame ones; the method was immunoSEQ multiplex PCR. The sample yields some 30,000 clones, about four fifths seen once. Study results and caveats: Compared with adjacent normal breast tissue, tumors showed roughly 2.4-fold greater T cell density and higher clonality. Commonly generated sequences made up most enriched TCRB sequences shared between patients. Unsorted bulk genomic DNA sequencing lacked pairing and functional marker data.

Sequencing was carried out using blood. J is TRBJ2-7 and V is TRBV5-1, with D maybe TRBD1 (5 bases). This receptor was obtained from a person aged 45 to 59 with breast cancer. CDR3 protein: CASSPRQSSYEQYF. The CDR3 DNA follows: TGCGCCAGCAGCCCGCGACAGAGCTCCTACGAGCAGTACTTC.